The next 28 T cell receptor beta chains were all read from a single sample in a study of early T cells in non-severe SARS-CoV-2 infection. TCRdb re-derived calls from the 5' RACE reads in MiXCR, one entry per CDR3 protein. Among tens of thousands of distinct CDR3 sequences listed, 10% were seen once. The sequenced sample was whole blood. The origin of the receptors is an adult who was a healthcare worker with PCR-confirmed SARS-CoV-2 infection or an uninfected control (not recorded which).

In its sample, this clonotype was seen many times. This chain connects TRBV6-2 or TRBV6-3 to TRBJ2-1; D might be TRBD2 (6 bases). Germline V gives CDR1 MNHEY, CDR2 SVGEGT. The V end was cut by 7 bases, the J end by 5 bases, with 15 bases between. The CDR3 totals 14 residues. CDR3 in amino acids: CASKGSGAHNEQFF. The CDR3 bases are TGTGCCAGCAAGGGGTCGGGAGCCCACAATGAGCAGTTCTTC.

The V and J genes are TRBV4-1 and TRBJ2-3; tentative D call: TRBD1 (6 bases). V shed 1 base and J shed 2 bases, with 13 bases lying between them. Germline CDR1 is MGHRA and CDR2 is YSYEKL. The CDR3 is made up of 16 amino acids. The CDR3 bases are TGCGCCAGCAGCCAAGCCCTGGGGGCGAACACAGATACGCAGTATTTT. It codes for CASSQALGANTDTQYF.

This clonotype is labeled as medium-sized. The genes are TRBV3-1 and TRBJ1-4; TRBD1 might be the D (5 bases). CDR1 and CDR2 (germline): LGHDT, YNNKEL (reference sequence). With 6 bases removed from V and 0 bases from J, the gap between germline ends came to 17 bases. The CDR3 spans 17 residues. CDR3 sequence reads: CASRGTSPSATNEKLFF. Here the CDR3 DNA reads TGTGCCAGCAGGGGGACCAGCCCAAGTGCAACTAATGAAAAACTGTTTTTT. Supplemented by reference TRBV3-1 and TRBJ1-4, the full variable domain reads DTAVSQTPKYLVTQMGNDKSIKCEQNLGHDTMYWYKQDSKKFLKIMFSYNNKELIINETVPNRFSPKSPDKAHLNLHINSLELGDSAVYFCASRGTSPSATNEKLFFGSGTQLSVL.

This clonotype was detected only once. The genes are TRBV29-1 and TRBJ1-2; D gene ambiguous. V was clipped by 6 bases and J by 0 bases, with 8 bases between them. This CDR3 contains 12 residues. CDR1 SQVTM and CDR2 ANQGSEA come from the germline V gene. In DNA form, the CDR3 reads TGCAGCGTCACCGGGACTAACTATGGCTACACCTTC. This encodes CSVTGTNYGYTF.

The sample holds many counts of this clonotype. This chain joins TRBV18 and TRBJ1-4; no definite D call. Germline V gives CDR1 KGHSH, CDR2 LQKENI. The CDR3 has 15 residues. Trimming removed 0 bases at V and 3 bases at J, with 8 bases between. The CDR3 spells CASSPPRVPNEKLFF. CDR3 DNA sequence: TGTGCCAGCTCACCACCAAGGGTACCTAATGAAAAACTGTTTTTT.

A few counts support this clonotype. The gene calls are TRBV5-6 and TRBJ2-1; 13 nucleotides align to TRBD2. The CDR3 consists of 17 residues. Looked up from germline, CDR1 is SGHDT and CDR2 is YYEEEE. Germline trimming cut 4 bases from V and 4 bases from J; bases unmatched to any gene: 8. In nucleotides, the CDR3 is TGTGCCAGCAGCCAACGGACTAGCGGGGGCCAATACAATGAGCAGTTCTTC. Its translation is CASSQRTSGGQYNEQFF.

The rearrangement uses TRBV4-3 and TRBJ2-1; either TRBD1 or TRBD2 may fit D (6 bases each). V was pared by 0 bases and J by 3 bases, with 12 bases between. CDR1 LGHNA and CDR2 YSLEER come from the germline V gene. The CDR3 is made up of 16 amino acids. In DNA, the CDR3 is TGCGCCAGCAGCCAAGAGGGCAGGGGACTCTACAATGAGCAGTTCTTC. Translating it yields CASSQEGRGLYNEQFF.

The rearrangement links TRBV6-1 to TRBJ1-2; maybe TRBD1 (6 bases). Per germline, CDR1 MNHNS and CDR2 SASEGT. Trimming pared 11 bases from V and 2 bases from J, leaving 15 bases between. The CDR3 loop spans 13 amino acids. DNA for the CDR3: TGTGCCCTCGGGGGCTACAGGAACTATGGCTACACCTTC. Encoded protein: CALGGYRNYGYTF.

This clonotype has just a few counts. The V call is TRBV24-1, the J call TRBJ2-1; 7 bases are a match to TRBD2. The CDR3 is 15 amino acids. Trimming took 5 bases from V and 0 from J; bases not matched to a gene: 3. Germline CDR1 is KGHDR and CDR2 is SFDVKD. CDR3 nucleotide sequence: TGTGCCACCAGTGCTACGGGAGGCTCCTACAATGAGCAGTTCTTC. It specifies CATSATGGSYNEQFF.

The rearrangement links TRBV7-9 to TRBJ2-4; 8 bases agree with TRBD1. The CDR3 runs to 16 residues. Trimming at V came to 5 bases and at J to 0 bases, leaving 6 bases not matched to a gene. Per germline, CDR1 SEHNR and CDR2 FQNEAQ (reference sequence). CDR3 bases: TGTGCCAGCAGCCAATGGACAGGGCTAGCCAAAAACATTCAGTACTTC. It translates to CASSQWTGLAKNIQYF.

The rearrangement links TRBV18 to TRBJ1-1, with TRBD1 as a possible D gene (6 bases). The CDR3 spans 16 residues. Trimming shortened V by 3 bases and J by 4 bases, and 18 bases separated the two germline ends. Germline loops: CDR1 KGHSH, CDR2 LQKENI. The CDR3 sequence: CASSPGTGSFRTEAFF. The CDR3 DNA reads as TGTGCCAGCTCACCTGGAACAGGGTCGTTTCGCACTGAAGCTTTCTTT.

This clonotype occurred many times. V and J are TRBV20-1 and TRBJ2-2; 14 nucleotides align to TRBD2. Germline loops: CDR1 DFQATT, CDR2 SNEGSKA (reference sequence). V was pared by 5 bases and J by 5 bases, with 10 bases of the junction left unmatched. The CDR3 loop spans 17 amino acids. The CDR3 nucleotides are TGCAGTGCTCCAAGGGGACTAGCGGGAGTACGAACCGGGGAGCTGTTTTTT. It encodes CSAPRGLAGVRTGELFF.

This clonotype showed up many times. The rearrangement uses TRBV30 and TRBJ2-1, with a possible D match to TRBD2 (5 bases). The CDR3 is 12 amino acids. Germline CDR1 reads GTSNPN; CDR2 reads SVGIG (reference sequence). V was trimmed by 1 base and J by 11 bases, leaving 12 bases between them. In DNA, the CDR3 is TGTGCCTGGAGTGCCCTCCCGGGGAAGCAGTTCTTC. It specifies CAWSALPGKQFF.

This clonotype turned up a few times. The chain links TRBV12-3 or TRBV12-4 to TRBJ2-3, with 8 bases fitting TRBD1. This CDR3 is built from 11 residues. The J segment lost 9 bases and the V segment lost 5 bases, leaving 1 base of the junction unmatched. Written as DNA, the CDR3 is TGTGCCAGCAGTCGACAGGGGACGCAGTATTTT. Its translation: CASSRQGTQYF.

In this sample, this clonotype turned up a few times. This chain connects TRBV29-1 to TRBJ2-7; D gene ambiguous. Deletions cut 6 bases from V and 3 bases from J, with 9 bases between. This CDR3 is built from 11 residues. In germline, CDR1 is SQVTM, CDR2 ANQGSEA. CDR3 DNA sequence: TGCAGCGTGACCGAACACTACGAGCAGTACTTC. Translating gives CSVTEHYEQYF.

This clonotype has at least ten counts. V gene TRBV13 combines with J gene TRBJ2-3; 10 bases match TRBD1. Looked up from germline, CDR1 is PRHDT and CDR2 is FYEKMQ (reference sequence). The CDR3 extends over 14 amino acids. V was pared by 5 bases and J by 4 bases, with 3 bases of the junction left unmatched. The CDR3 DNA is TGTGCCAGCAGCCTGACAGGGGGCCCAGATACGCAGTATTTT. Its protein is CASSLTGGPDTQYF.

The CDR3 is CSVISGYNEQFF. CDR3 DNA: TGCAGCGTTATCAGCGGTTACAATGAGCAGTTCTTC. The chain employs TRBV29-1 and TRBJ2-1; a possible D gene is TRBD2 (5 bases). This CDR3 comprises 12 residues. Trimming took 5 bases from V and 4 from J, leaving 9 bases between them. Germline V lookup: CDR1 SQVTM, CDR2 ANQGSEA.

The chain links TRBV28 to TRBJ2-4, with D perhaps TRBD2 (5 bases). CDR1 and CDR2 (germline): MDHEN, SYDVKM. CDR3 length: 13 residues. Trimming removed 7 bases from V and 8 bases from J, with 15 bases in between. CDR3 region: CASTTPGVDIQYF. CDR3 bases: TGTGCCAGCACCACCCCCGGGGTGGACATTCAGTACTTC.

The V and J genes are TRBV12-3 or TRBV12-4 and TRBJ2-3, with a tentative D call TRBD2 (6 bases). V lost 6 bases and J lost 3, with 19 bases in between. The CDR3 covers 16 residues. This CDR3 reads CASRRASDTWTDTQYF. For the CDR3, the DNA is TGTGCCAGCAGACGAGCTAGCGATACCTGGACAGATACGCAGTATTTT.

The CDR3 nucleotides are TGCGCCAGCAGCTTTATCGGAGATCGGGGCGAGCAGTACTTC. Its protein is CASSFIGDRGEQYF. V gene TRBV5-1 combines with J gene TRBJ2-7; D possibly corresponds to TRBD2 (5 bases). V was trimmed by 2 bases and J by 6 bases, leaving 15 bases between them. The V gene's germline CDR1 is SGHRS and CDR2 YFSETQ. This CDR3 contains 14 residues.

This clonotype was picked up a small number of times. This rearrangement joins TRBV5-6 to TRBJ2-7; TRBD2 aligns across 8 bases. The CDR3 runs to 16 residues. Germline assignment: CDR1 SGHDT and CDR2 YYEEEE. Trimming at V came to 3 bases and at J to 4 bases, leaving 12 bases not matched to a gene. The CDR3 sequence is CASSSLFRGRTYEQYF. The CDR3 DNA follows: TGTGCCAGCAGCTCCCTATTCCGCGGGAGGACATACGAGCAGTACTTC. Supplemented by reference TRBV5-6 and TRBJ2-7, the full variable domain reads DAGVTQSPTHLIKTRGQQVTLRCSPKSGHDTVSWYQQALGQGPQFIFQYYEEEERQRGNFPDRFSGHQFPNYSSELNVNALLLGDSALYLCASSSLFRGRTYEQYFGPGTRLTVT.

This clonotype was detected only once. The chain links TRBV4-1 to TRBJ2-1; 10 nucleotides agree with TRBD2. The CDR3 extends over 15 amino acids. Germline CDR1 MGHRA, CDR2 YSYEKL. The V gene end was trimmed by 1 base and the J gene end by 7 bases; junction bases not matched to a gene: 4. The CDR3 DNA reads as TGCGCCAGCAGCCAAGCGAGGACTAGCGGAAATGAGCAGTTCTTC. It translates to CASSQARTSGNEQFF.

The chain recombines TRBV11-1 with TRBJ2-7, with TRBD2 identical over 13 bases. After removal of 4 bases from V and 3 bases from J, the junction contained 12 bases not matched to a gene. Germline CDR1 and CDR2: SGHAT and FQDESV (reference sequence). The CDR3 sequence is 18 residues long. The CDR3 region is CASSSGLAGVSRGYEQYF. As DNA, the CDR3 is TGTGCCAGCAGCTCCGGACTAGCGGGAGTCTCCCGGGGCTACGAGCAGTACTTC.

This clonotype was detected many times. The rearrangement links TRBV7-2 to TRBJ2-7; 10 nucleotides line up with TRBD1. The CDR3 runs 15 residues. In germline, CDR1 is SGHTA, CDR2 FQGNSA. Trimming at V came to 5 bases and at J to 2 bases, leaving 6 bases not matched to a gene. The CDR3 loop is CASSPRDRGAYEQYF. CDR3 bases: TGTGCCAGCAGCCCCCGGGACAGGGGTGCCTACGAGCAGTACTTC.

CDR3 amino acids: CSAPTSGGNTGELFF. The CDR3 coding sequence is TGCAGTGCTCCTACTAGCGGGGGTAACACCGGGGAGCTGTTTTTT. The chain employs TRBV20-1 and TRBJ2-2; 11 nucleotides match TRBD2. There are 15 residues in the CDR3. Per the germline V gene, CDR1 is DFQATT and CDR2 is SNEGSKA (reference sequence). The trim removed 5 bases at V and 2 bases at J, leaving 4 bases unmatched.

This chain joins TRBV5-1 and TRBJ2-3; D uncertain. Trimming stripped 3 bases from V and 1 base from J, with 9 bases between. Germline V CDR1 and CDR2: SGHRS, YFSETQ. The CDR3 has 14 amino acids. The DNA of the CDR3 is TGCGCCAGCAGCTCCCGACCGGGCACAGATACGCAGTATTTT. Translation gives CASSSRPGTDTQYF.

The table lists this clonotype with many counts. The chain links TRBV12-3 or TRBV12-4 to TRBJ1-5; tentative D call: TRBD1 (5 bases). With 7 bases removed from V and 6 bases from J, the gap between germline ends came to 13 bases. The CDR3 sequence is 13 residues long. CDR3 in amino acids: CASTSPGGQPQHF. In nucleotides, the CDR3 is TGTGCCAGCACCTCCCCTGGGGGTCAGCCCCAGCATTTT.

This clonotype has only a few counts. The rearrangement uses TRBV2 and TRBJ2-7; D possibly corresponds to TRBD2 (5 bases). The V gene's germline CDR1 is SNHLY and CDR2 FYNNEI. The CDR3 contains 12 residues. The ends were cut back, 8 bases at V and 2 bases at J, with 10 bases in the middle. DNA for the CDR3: TGTGCCAGCGAGGGTCTCCCCTACGAGCAGTACTTC. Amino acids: CASEGLPYEQYF.